Listed below are T cell receptor beta chains from one sample, sequenced in a study of cytomegalovirus exposure and HLA in healthy donors. This table comes from immunoSEQ multiplex PCR, and its TCRdb copy is limited to in-frame clones, with some not included. Counted here are about 150,000 clones, 86% occurring once; the ten biggest clones make up around 22%. Specimen: PBMCs. The receptors come from a man aged 18 to 29 in good health and CMV-seropositive. CDR3s include the opening cysteine and the closing phenylalanine or tryptophan. D genes are given only for firm matches. Size tells how often a clone was seen (once, few, many) or the class of an expanded clone, and some rows leave it out.

TRBV27	TRBJ1-2	TRBD1	.	CASRRTGSYGYTF
TRBV9	TRBJ2-2	.	.	CASSLQGSGTGELFF
TRBV4-3	TRBJ1-3	.	.	CASSHAPGGGGSGNTIYF
TRBV11-3	TRBJ2-7	.	.	CASSLGPQAAYEQYF
TRBV5-4	TRBJ1-1	.	.	CASSLGEDTEAFF
TRBV19	TRBJ1-5	.	.	CASTRTDLSNQPQHF
TRBV18	TRBJ2-1	TRBD2	.	CASSPLGTSGGVSYNEQFF
TRBV27	TRBJ2-6	.	once	CASSARSSGANVLTF
TRBV6-6	TRBJ1-2	TRBD1	.	CASSRDRLNYGYTF
TRBV7-2	TRBJ2-7	.	.	CASSPTVPSYEQYF
TRBV7-2	TRBJ2-1	TRBD2	.	CATSGLAGGSFSYNEQFF
TRBV7-9	TRBJ2-1	.	.	CASSSKGEADSSYNEQFF
TRBV4-1	TRBJ2-5	.	.	CASSQDRWGGQAGQETQYF